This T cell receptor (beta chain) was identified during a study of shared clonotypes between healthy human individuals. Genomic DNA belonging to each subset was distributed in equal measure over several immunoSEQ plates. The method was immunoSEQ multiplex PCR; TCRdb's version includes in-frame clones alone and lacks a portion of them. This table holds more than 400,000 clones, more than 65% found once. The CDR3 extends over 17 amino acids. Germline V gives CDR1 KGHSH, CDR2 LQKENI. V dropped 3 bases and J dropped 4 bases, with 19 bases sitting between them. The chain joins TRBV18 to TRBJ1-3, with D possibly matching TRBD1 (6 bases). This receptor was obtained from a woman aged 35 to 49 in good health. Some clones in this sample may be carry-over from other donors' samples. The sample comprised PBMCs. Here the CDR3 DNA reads TGTGCCAGCTCACCTCGTAATCCGGGGGCATCGGGAAACACCATATATTTT. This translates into CASSPRNPGASGNTIYF.